These T cell receptor beta chains were read from a single sample in a study of cytomegalovirus exposure and HLA in healthy donors. Method: immunoSEQ multiplex PCR; TCRdb's copy keeps in-frame clones and lacks some. The table shows 170,000 or so clones, with over 75% occurring only once. The sequencing sample was made of PBMCs. The source of these receptors is a woman aged 45 to 65 in good health and CMV-seronegative. CDR3s include the opening cysteine and the closing phenylalanine or tryptophan. The order of the fields is V gene, D gene, J gene, clone size, CDR3 protein, CDR3 DNA. A D gene is named only where the DNA matches it firmly. Clone sizes are given selectively: once, few, many, or a class where the clone is expanded.

TRBV10-2	-	TRBJ1-2	-	CASSREAGIYGYTF	TGCGCCAGCAGCCGTGAAGCAGGGATCTATGGCTACACCTTC
TRBV4-3	-	TRBJ2-2	-	CASSPPGRTGELFF	TGCGCCAGCAGCCCTCCGGGAAGGACCGGGGAGCTGTTTTTT
TRBV5-4	-	TRBJ2-7	few	CASSTGVRGLSYEQYF	TGTGCCAGCAGCACGGGGGTTAGGGGCCTCTCCTACGAGCAGTACTTC
TRBV5-1	TRBD1	TRBJ1-2	-	CASSLGQGAREYGYTF	TGCGCCAGCAGCTTGGGGCAGGGGGCGAGAGAATATGGCTACACCTTC
TRBV10-3	TRBD2	TRBJ2-3	-	CAISGTSGGDTQYF	TGTGCCATCAGTGGGACTAGCGGGGGGGATACACAGTATTTT
TRBV7-2	TRBD2	TRBJ2-7	-	CASRGLAGVHEQYF	TGTGCCAGCAGGGGACTAGCGGGAGTCCACGAGCAGTACTTC
TRBV19	-	TRBJ2-2	-	CASSTKQGTGELFF	TGTGCCAGTAGTACCAAACAGGGTACCGGGGAGCTGTTTTTT
TRBV19	-	TRBJ2-5	-	CASKGRGAAYQETQYF	TGTGCCAGTAAGGGTCGGGGAGCGGCGTACCAAGAGACCCAGTACTTC
TRBV19	-	TRBJ2-5	-	CASSTHRAVETQYF	TGTGCCAGTAGTACCCACAGGGCGGTAGAGACCCAGTACTTC
TRBV4-1	TRBD2	TRBJ2-7	-	CASKSALAGDSYEQYF	TGCGCCAGCAAATCCGCTTTGGCGGGAGATTCCTACGAGCAGTACTTC
TRBV9	-	TRBJ2-3	-	CASSVAKHTDTQYF	TGTGCCAGCAGCGTAGCCAAGCACACAGATACGCAGTATTTT
TRBV28	-	TRBJ1-2	-	CASSLFRGGYTF	TGTGCCAGCAGTTTATTCCGGGGAGGCTACACCTTC
TRBV4-1	TRBD1	TRBJ2-3	-	CASSQEGTVYTDTQYF	TGCGCCAGCAGCCAAGAAGGGACAGTTTACACAGATACGCAGTATTTT
TRBV7-9	-	TRBJ2-5	-	CSSSLRRETQYF	TGTTCCAGCAGCTTACGGAGGGAGACCCAGTACTTC
TRBV5-4	TRBD1	TRBJ1-5	-	CASSPGGSNQPQHF	TGTGCCAGCAGCCCAGGGGGTAGCAATCAGCCCCAGCATTTT
TRBV4-3	TRBD2	TRBJ2-7	-	CASSQDTGGGYEQYF	TGCGCCAGCAGCCAAGATACGGGGGGGGGCTACGAGCAGTACTTC
TRBV7-2	TRBD1	TRBJ1-5	-	CASSLRTGGQPQHF	TGTGCCAGCAGCTTAAGGACAGGAGGACAGCCCCAGCATTTT
TRBV2	TRBD2	TRBJ2-7	-	CASSELPSGGREQYF	TGTGCCAGCAGTGAATTGCCTAGCGGGGGACGCGAGCAGTACTTC
TRBV19	TRBD2	TRBJ2-1	-	CASSIRASGGAFHEQFF	TGTGCCAGTAGTATCAGGGCTAGCGGGGGGGCATTCCATGAGCAGTTCTTC
TRBV7-8	-	TRBJ2-7	-	CASSLGEGTYSYEQYF	TGTGCCAGCAGCTTAGGGGAGGGGACATACTCCTACGAGCAGTACTTC
TRBV29-1	-	TRBJ2-1	-	CSVAWVGGNEQFF	TGCAGCGTTGCGTGGGTAGGGGGCAATGAGCAGTTCTTC
TRBV5-1	TRBD2	TRBJ2-3	-	CASSLTSGSYDTQYF	TGCGCCAGCAGCTTGACTAGCGGGAGTTACGATACGCAGTATTTT
TRBV30	TRBD1	TRBJ2-5	-	CAWSTGQGSQETQYF	TGTGCCTGGAGTACGGGACAGGGGTCCCAAGAGACCCAGTACTTC
TRBV10-3	TRBD1	TRBJ2-1	-	CAISRDSDNEQFF	TGTGCCATCAGTCGGGACAGTGACAATGAGCAGTTCTTC
TRBV2	TRBD1	TRBJ1-2	-	CASSDDRVKGYTF	TGTGCCAGCAGTGACGACAGGGTGAAGGGCTACACCTTC
TRBV6-4	-	TRBJ2-1	few	CASSEGTAGGSYNEQFF	TGTGCCAGCAGCGAAGGGACAGCCGGGGGCTCCTACAATGAGCAGTTCTTC
TRBV27	TRBD2	TRBJ2-7	-	CASGRGLRRGTSTYEQYF	TGTGCCAGCGGAAGGGGACTAAGGAGGGGAACCAGCACCTACGAGCAGTACTTC
TRBV9	TRBD1	TRBJ1-5	-	CASSATGDYNQPQHF	TGTGCCAGCAGCGCGACAGGGGACTACAATCAGCCCCAGCATTTT
TRBV7-2	TRBD2	TRBJ2-2	-	CAATWGGYTGELFF	TGTGCCGCCACTTGGGGAGGGTACACCGGGGAGCTGTTTTTT
TRBV19	-	TRBJ1-4	few	CASPTGSNEKLFF	TGTGCCAGTCCGACAGGCAGTAATGAAAAACTGTTTTTT
TRBV4-1	-	TRBJ2-7	once	CASSQVAGQEGYEQYF	TGCGCCAGCAGCCAAGTTGCAGGCCAGGAGGGCTACGAGCAGTACTTC
TRBV5-1	TRBD1	TRBJ2-7	-	CASSRTGVGYEQYF	TGCGCCAGCAGCCGGACAGGGGTCGGCTACGAGCAGTACTTC
TRBV9	-	TRBJ2-2	once	CASSVAVGELFF	TGTGCCAGCAGCGTAGCTGTCGGGGAGCTGTTTTTT
TRBV7-6	-	TRBJ2-5	once	CASSLAGGPETQYF	TGTGCCAGCAGCTTAGCGGGGGGGCCGGAGACCCAGTACTTC
TRBV11-2	-	TRBJ2-3	-	CASSLGPGLSTDTQYF	TGTGCCAGCAGCTTAGGCCCGGGACTCAGCACAGATACGCAGTATTTT
TRBV27	TRBD2	TRBJ2-1	-	CASSPGLGVFF	TGTGCCAGCAGTCCGGGACTAGGGGTGTTCTTC
TRBV10-1	TRBD2	TRBJ2-1	-	CASSESIAGGPSYNEQFF	TGCGCCAGCAGTGAGTCTATAGCGGGGGGGCCATCCTACAATGAGCAGTTCTTC
TRBV7-2	-	TRBJ2-7	-	CASSFYSSYEQYF	TGTGCCAGCAGCTTCTACAGCTCCTACGAGCAGTACTTC
TRBV4-3	TRBD2	TRBJ2-7	once	CASSQGAGVYEQYF	TGCGCCAGCAGCCAAGGGGCGGGGGTCTACGAGCAGTACTTC
TRBV28	-	TRBJ1-5	-	CASSSEEPQHF	TGTGCCAGCAGTTCGGAGGAACCCCAGCATTTT
TRBV5-8	-	TRBJ1-2	-	CASSLLLGYTF	TGTGCCAGCAGCTTGCTTCTTGGCTACACCTTC
TRBV6-1	-	TRBJ2-6	once	CASSERSTTGANVLTF	TGTGCCAGCAGTGAAAGATCGACTACTGGGGCCAACGTCCTGACTTTC
TRBV2	-	TRBJ1-1	-	CASSEMGPNTEAFF	TGTGCCAGCAGTGAGATGGGGCCGAACACTGAAGCTTTCTTT